The T cell receptor beta chain under discussion was sequenced for a study of Ad26.COV2.S vaccination and SARS-CoV-2 variants. Study-level background: Enrollment placed the donor in the COV1001 Ad26.COV2.S trial arm.

Germline V gene sequence: CDR1 LNHDA, CDR2 SQIVND (reference sequence). The trim removed 6 bases at V and 4 bases at J, leaving 6 bases unmatched. CDR3 length: 15 amino acids. Generated by immunoSEQ multiplex PCR, the TCRdb table keeps only in-frame clones and is missing some. The profile shows some 500,000 clones, roughly nine tenths of them singletons. Treatment defined: roughly 18 received Ad26.COV2.S at low or high dose, single or two shots; 5 received placebo; per-sample allocation not given. Specimens were obtained on day 63 following the first vaccine or placebo injection. This person who donated was an adult of 18-55 years in Boston. This vaccine is an Ad26 vector that expresses the Wuhan-strain SARS-CoV-2 spike.

The chain joins TRBV19 to TRBJ1-5; 10 bases line up with TRBD1. The sample consisted of peripheral blood, taken in a trial of Ad26.COV2.S vaccine versus placebo. The sequence came from a person between 18 and 60 years old who received the Ad26.COV2.S COVID-19 vaccine or a placebo. CDR3 protein: CASRERTGGNQPQHF. Written as DNA, the CDR3 is TGTGCCAGTAGAGAGAGGACAGGGGGAAATCAGCCCCAGCATTTT.